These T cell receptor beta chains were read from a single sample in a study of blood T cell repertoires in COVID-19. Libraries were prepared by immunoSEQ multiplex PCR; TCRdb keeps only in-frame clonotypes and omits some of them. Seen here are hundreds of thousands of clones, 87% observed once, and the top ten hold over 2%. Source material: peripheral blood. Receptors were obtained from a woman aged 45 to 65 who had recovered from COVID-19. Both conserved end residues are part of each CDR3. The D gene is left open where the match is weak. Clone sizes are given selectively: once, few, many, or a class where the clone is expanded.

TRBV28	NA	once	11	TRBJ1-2	CASSSWTRYTF	TGTGCCAGCAGCTCGTGGACACGCTACACCTTC
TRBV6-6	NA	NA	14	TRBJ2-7	CASSYSLAGYEQYF	TGTGCCAGCAGTTACTCCCTAGCAGGCTACGAGCAGTACTTC
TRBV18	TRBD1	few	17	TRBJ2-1	CASSPYSGTGTANEQFF	TGTGCCAGCTCTCCGTACTCCGGGACAGGGACGGCAAATGAGCAGTTCTTC
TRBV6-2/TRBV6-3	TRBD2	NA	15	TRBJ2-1	CASSSSGRALNEQFF	TGTGCCAGCAGTTCTAGCGGGAGGGCCCTCAATGAGCAGTTCTTC
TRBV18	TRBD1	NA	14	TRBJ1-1	CASSPLGQEAEAFF	TGTGCCAGCTCACCCCTTGGACAGGAGGCTGAAGCTTTCTTT
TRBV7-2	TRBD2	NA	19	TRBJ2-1	CASSLRATSGRNWNNEQFF	TGTGCCAGCAGCTTACGGGCGACTAGCGGGAGGAACTGGAACAATGAGCAGTTCTTC
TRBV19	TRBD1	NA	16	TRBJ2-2	CASSIRQGHGTGELFF	TGTGCCAGTAGTATTCGACAGGGGCACGGCACCGGGGAGCTGTTTTTT
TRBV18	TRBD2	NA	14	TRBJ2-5	CASSPSGSQETQYF	TGTGCCAGCTCACCAAGCGGGAGCCAAGAGACCCAGTACTTC
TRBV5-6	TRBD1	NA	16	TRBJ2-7	CASSRGTGPSSYEQYF	TGTGCCAGCAGCCGGGGGACAGGGCCCTCTTCCTACGAGCAGTACTTC
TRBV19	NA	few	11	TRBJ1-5	CASSSHRARRF	TGTGCCAGTAGTTCTCACAGGGCCCGTCGTTTT
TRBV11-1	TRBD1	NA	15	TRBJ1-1	CASSLAGTGAGKAFF	TGTGCCAGCAGCTTAGCGGGGACAGGGGCCGGGAAAGCTTTCTTT
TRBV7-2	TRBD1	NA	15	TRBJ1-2	CASSDRQGSLNGYTF	TGTGCCAGCAGCGACAGACAGGGGAGCCTGAATGGCTACACCTTC
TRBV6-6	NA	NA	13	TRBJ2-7	CASSDQGWGEQYF	TGTGCCAGCAGTGACCAGGGGTGGGGCGAGCAGTACTTC
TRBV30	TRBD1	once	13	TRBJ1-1	CAWSGQGIVRAFF	TGTGCCTGGTCGGGACAGGGAATTGTCAGGGCTTTCTTT
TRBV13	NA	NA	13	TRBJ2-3	CASSPGPRDTQYF	TGTGCCAGCAGCCCCGGCCCCAGGGATACGCAGTATTTT
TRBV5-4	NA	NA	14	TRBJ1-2	CASSTRDTGYGYTF	TGTGCCAGCAGCACCAGGGACACTGGCTATGGCTACACCTTC
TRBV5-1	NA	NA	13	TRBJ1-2	CASSRQGNYGYTF	TGCGCCAGCAGCCGTCAGGGGAACTATGGCTACACCTTC
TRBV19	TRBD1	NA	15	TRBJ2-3	CASKGQLISTDTQYF	TGTGCCAGCAAGGGACAGCTGATTAGCACAGATACGCAGTATTTT
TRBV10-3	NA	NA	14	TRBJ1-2	CAISEEGARYGYTF	TGTGCCATCAGTGAGGAGGGTGCTCGTTATGGCTACACCTTC
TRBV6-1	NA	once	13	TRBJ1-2	CASSEDGYYGYTF	TGTGCCAGCAGTGAAGACGGTTACTATGGCTACACCTTC
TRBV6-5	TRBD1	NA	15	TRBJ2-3	CASRTRTGGAIAQYF	TGTGCCAGCAGAACCCGGACAGGGGGCGCGATTGCGCAGTATTTT
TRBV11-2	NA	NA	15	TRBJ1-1	CASSLESRWSTEAFF	TGTGCCAGCAGCTTAGAGAGTCGTTGGAGCACTGAAGCTTTCTTT
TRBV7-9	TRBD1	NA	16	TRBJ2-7	CASSPHGRTGHYEQYF	TGTGCCAGCAGCCCCCATGGCCGGACAGGGCATTACGAGCAGTACTTC
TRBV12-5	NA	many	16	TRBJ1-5	CASGLIGREGDQPQHF	TGTGCTAGTGGTTTGATAGGCAGGGAGGGAGATCAGCCCCAGCATTTT
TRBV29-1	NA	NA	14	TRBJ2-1	CSVAGTFTYNEQFF	TGCAGCGTGGCCGGGACTTTCACCTACAATGAGCAGTTCTTC
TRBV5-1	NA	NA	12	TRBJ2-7	CASSDQGYEQYF	TGCGCCAGCAGCGATCAGGGTTACGAGCAGTACTTC
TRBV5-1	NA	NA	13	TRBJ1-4	CASSGQLNEKLFF	TGCGCCAGCAGCGGACAGTTAAATGAAAAACTGTTTTTT
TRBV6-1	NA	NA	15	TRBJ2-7	CASSDPRQDPYEQYF	TGTGCCAGCAGTGATCCTAGACAGGATCCCTACGAGCAGTACTTC
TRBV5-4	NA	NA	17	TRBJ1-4	CASSLGQTVATNEKLFF	TGTGCCAGCAGCTTGGGACAGACGGTTGCAACTAATGAAAAACTGTTTTTT
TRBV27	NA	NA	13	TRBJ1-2	CASSLAGRNGYTF	TGTGCCAGCAGTTTGGCGGGTAGAAATGGCTACACCTTC
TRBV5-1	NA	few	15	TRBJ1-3	CASSLGTAGRDTIYF	TGCGCCAGCAGCTTGGGTACGGCAGGGCGAGACACCATATATTTT
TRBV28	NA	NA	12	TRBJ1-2	CASSSSGWGYTF	TGTGCCAGCAGCTCGTCAGGGTGGGGCTACACCTTC
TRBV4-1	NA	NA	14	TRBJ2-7	CASSRLTRDYEQYF	TGCGCCAGCAGCCGGTTAACCAGGGACTACGAGCAGTACTTC
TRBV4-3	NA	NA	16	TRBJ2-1	CASSQDLRDSYNEQFF	TGCGCCAGCAGCCAAGATCTCCGGGACTCCTACAATGAGCAGTTCTTC
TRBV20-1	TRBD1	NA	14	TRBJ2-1	CSASSQGAWNEQFF	TGCAGTGCTAGTTCGCAGGGGGCATGGAATGAGCAGTTCTTC
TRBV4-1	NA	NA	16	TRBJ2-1	CASSQVGRQKYNEQFF	TGCGCCAGCAGCCAAGTGGGGAGACAAAAATACAATGAGCAGTTCTTC
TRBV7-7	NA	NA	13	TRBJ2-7	CASSLEEGAEQYF	TGTGCTAGCAGCCTCGAGGAGGGTGCCGAGCAGTACTTC